The rows below give T cell receptor beta chains drawn from one sample of a study of T-cell memory formation after mild COVID-19. A single record per CDR3 protein comes from TCRdb applying MiXCR to the 5' RACE reads. The sample yields 470,000 or so distinct CDR3 sequences, approximately 25% seen once. Input material: PBMCs or a T cell subset sorted from them (not recorded which). All receptors come from an adult woman who had mild COVID-19 (a few samples of this study predate the infection). Cell type and time point are not known. The CDR3 runs from the conserved cysteine through the conserved F or W. The D gene is left open where the match is weak. Size is stated for part of the rows, as once, few or many counts, or as a class when the clone is expanded.

TRBJ2-1 TRBD2 TRBV14 . TGTGCCAGCAGCCAAGTGACTAGCGGGAGAAGCAATGAGCAGTTCTTC CASSQVTSGRSNEQFF
TRBJ2-1 . TRBV28 . TGTGCCAGCAGTTTATTTTTAGCCCTCGGTGAGCAGTTCTTC CASSLFLALGEQFF
TRBJ1-1 . TRBV20-1 few TGCAGTGCTAGAGATGAGTCAGGGGATGGGCGAGGAGCTTTCTTT CSARDESGDGRGAFF
TRBJ2-5 . TRBV10-3 few TGTGCCATCAGCGAGGGGGAGACCCAGTACTTC CAISEGETQYF
TRBJ1-6 TRBD1 TRBV5-6 once TGTGCCAGCAGCTTGGTAGCGGGACAGGGGCATTCACCCCTCCACTTT CASSLVAGQGHSPLHF
TRBJ2-1 . TRBV5-5 few TGTGCCAGCAGCCTTGGAGCGTTGAATGAGCAGTTCTTC CASSLGALNEQFF
TRBJ2-1 TRBD2 TRBV3-1 few TGTGCCAGCAGCCAAGATCATAGCGGGGCAAGCTCCTACAATGAGCAGTTCTTC CASSQDHSGASSYNEQFF
TRBJ1-2 . TRBV10-3 . TGTGCCATCAGTGAGGTTGGCATGGGCTATGGCTACACCTTC CAISEVGMGYGYTF
TRBJ2-3 TRBD1 TRBV2 . TGTGCCAGCAGCCTTGACAGGGGACTGGGCACAGATACGCAGTATTTT CASSLDRGLGTDTQYF
TRBJ2-3 . TRBV12-3/TRBV12-4 few TGTGCCAGCAGTCCCCAGGGTCGAAGCACAGATACGCAGTATTTT CASSPQGRSTDTQYF
TRBJ1-5 . TRBV2 . TGTGCCAGCAGGGACAATAGCAATCAGCCCCAGCATTTT CASRDNSNQPQHF
TRBJ1-2 TRBD1 TRBV5-6 few TGTGCCAGCAGCTTGGCCGGGGACAGGGGTAGCTACACCTTC CASSLAGDRGSYTF
TRBJ2-1 TRBD2 TRBV7-9 once TGTGCCAGCAGCGAGACTAGCGGGGCGAGCAATGAGCAGTTCTTC CASSETSGASNEQFF
TRBJ2-1 . TRBV7-9 few TGTGCCAGCAGCGGTGGGGGGAGTGTGTACAATGAGCAGTTCTTC CASSGGGSVYNEQFF
TRBJ2-1 . TRBV9 . TGTGCCAGCAGCCCATACGACAGCAGGGAGCAGTTCTTC CASSPYDSREQFF
TRBJ2-7 TRBD1 TRBV28 . TGTGCCAGCAGTTTAGGGGACAGGGGGCAGGAGCAGTACTTC CASSLGDRGQEQYF
TRBJ1-1 . TRBV20-1 once TGCAGTGCTCTAGTTCAGGTGAACACTGAAGCTTTCTTT CSALVQVNTEAFF
TRBJ1-1 . TRBV11-3 . TGTGCCAGCAGCCCCCCCGGGGTCATGAACACTGAAGCTTTCTTT CASSPPGVMNTEAFF
TRBJ2-5 TRBD2 TRBV12-3/TRBV12-4 . TGTGCCAGCAGTTTATTCGAGGGAGGGCTCCAAGAGACCCAGTACTTC CASSLFEGGLQETQYF
TRBJ1-1 TRBD1 TRBV7-6 . TGTGCCAGCAGCCCTCGGGACAGGGAGTTGAACACTGAAGCTTTCTTT CASSPRDRELNTEAFF
TRBJ1-4 TRBD1 TRBV28 few TGTGCCAGCAGTTTCCCCCAGGGGGGGGGTGAAAAACTGTTTTTT CASSFPQGGGEKLFF
TRBJ2-1 . TRBV5-1 . TGCGCCAGCAGCTTGATCCCTTACAATGAGCAGTTCTTC CASSLIPYNEQFF
TRBJ1-5 . TRBV7-2 few TGTGCCAGCAGCCCGGGGTTTGGGGGGAATCAGCCCCAGCATTTT CASSPGFGGNQPQHF
TRBJ2-7 TRBD1 TRBV7-8 . TGTGCCAGCAGCCAACGGACAGGGTCAGCCTACGAGCAGTACTTC CASSQRTGSAYEQYF
TRBJ2-1 . TRBV6-2/TRBV6-3 few TGTGCCAGCAGTTACTCTGATTTGAGGTGGAAGTTCTTC CASSYSDLRWKFF
TRBJ2-5 . TRBV5-1 . TGCGCCAGCAGCTCCCCCGGACTGTGGGGTGAGACCCAGTACTTC CASSSPGLWGETQYF
TRBJ2-5 . TRBV5-1 many TGCGCCAGCAGCTTGAGGGAAAGAGGGACCCAGTACTTC CASSLRERGTQYF
TRBJ1-2 . TRBV5-1 once TGCGCCAGCAGCTTGGCCTCTCAGGTTAACAATGGCTACACCTTC CASSLASQVNNGYTF
TRBJ2-1 . TRBV9 . TGTGCCAGCAGCGTCGGGACATACAATGAGCAGTTCTTC CASSVGTYNEQFF